The T cell receptor (beta chain) described here comes from a study of control samples from healthy donors and cancer patients. Germline CDR1 MDHEN, CDR2 SYDVKM. The CDR3 runs 15 residues. The ends were cut back, 1 base at V and 0 bases at J, with 6 bases in the middle. Here immunoSEQ multiplex PCR was the method, and the copy in TCRdb shows in-frame clones only, minus some. The sample has 130,000 to 150,000 clones; around 94% are singletons. The rearrangement joins TRBV28 to TRBJ1-4; D might be TRBD1 (5 bases). The source material was PBMCs. This receptor was obtained from a man in his sixties with colorectal cancer. The CDR3 DNA follows: TGTGCCAGCAGTTTATCACAGGCAACTAATGAAAAACTGTTTTTT. Protein sequence: CASSLSQATNEKLFF.